The 2 T cell receptor beta chains presented below share a single source sample, sequenced in a study of T cell responses to AZD1222 COVID-19 vaccine. Measured with immunoSEQ multiplex PCR; TCRdb has only the in-frame clones, and not every one. In the table there are more than 65,000 clones, approximately 87% of which are singletons. Material: peripheral blood, obtained on day 0 of AZD1222 vaccination. Receptors originate from an adult in good health.

The rearrangement uses TRBV5-1 and TRBJ2-7; D possibly matches TRBD1 or TRBD2 (5 bases each). V was cut by 3 bases and J by 1 base, with 11 bases left in between. CDR3 size: 14 residues. The germline gives CDR1 SGHRS, CDR2 YFSETQ. The CDR3 sequence is CASSSGLQSYEQYF. Written as DNA, the CDR3 is TGCGCCAGCAGCTCGGGGCTTCAGTCCTACGAGCAGTACTTC.

The CDR3 loop is CATSRDQETQYF. The DNA for the CDR3 is TGTGCCACCAGCAGAGATCAGGAGACCCAGTACTTC. This chain links TRBV15 with TRBJ2-5, with D hard to call. The CDR3 is 12 residues long. Germline V gives CDR1 LNHNV, CDR2 YYDKDF (reference sequence). Trimming took 0 bases from V and 5 from J, leaving 4 bases between them.